The 4 T cell receptor beta chains reported below all come from one sample, sequenced in a study of circulating and synovial CD4+ cells in juvenile arthritis. Assay used: immunoSEQ multiplex PCR; TCRdb lists only in-frame clones, some missing. The sample lists around 32,000 clones, around 95% occurring once. Material for sequencing was CD4+ T cells from blood. These receptors all stem from a human donor with juvenile idiopathic arthritis.

V is TRBV10-2 and J is TRBJ2-3; TRBD2 matches 12 bases. Unmatched junction bases numbered 6, after V lost 5 bases and J lost 0 bases. Germline V gene sequence: CDR1 WSHSY, CDR2 SAAADI. The CDR3 length is 17 residues. The CDR3 protein is CASSRLAGVESTDTQYF. The CDR3 coding sequence is TGCGCCAGCAGTCGACTAGCGGGAGTTGAAAGCACAGATACGCAGTATTTT.

The chain combines TRBV5-1 with TRBJ2-7, with 12 bases that match TRBD1. The CDR3 extends over 15 amino acids. J was trimmed by 4 bases and V by 4 bases; bases with no gene match: 6. CDR1 and CDR2 (germline): SGHRS, YFSETQ. The CDR3 spells CASSRGTGGPYEQYF. In nucleotides, the CDR3 is TGCGCCAGCAGCCGTGGGACAGGGGGCCCATACGAGCAGTACTTC.

This chain connects TRBV7-2 to TRBJ2-7; no reliable D call. Germline values: CDR1 SGHTA, CDR2 FQGNSA. The V end was cut by 2 bases, the J end by 3 bases, with 5 bases between. This CDR3 is built from 12 residues. The CDR3 sequence: CASSLSLYEQYF. The CDR3 DNA sequence: TGTGCCAGCAGCTTAAGCCTCTACGAGCAGTACTTC.

The chain employs TRBV6-6 and TRBJ2-3; D uncertain. V was pared by 5 bases and J by 6 bases, with 9 bases between. CDR1 is MNHNY, CDR2 SVGAGI, per germline (reference sequence). The CDR3 length is 12 residues. The CDR3 nucleotides read TGTGCCAGCAGTCCCAGGTCGGATACGCAGTATTTT. As protein: CASSPRSDTQYF.